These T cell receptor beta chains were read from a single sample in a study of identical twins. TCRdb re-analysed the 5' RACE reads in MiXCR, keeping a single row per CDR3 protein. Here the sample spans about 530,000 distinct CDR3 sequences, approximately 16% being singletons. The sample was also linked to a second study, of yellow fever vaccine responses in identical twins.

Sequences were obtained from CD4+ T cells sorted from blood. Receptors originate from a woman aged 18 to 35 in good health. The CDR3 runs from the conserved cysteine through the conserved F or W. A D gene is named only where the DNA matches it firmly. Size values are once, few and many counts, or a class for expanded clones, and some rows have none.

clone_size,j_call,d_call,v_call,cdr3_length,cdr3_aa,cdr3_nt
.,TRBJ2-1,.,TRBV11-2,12,CASSHGPRRWLF,TGTGCCAGCAGCCACGGACCTCGGAGATGGCTCTTC
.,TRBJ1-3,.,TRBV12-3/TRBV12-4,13,CASMSGGGNTIYF,TGTGCCAGCATGTCCGGGGGCGGAAACACCATATATTTT
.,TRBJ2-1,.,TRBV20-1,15,CSARDLDGPYNEQFF,TGCAGTGCTAGAGATCTGGACGGACCCTACAATGAGCAGTTCTTC
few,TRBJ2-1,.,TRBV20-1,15,CSARGGSNPYNEQFF,TGCAGTGCTAGAGGGGGATCGAATCCCTACAATGAGCAGTTCTTC
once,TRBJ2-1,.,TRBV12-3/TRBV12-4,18,CASRMGGGATSSYNEQFF,TGTGCCAGCAGGATGGGAGGGGGGGCGACTAGCTCCTACAATGAGCAGTTCTTC
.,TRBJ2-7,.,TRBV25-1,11,CASSEYEEQYF,TGTGCCAGCAGTGAATACGAGGAGCAGTACTTC
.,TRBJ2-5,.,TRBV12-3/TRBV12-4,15,CASSLMSGYQETQYF,TGTGCCAGCAGTCTAATGTCCGGATACCAAGAGACCCAGTACTTC
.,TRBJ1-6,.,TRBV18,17,CASSGNIASSYNSPLHF,TGTGCCAGCTCCGGAAATATAGCGAGCTCCTATAATTCACCCCTCCACTTT
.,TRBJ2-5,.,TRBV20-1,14,CSASDQGIGETQYF,TGCAGTGCTAGTGACCAGGGAATTGGGGAGACCCAGTACTTC
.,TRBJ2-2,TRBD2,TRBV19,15,CASSLSGGAAGELFF,TGTGCCAGTAGTCTTAGCGGGGGGGCCGCCGGGGAGCTGTTTTTT
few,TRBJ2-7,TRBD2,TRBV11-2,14,CASSLYEREGAQYF,TGTGCCAGCAGCTTATATGAACGGGAGGGCGCGCAGTACTTC
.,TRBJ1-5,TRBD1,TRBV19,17,CASMWGRLTGGNQPQHF,TGTGCCAGTATGTGGGGACGCCTAACAGGGGGCAATCAGCCCCAGCATTTT
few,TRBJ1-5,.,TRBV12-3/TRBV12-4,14,CASSLSRGNQPQHF,TGTGCCAGCAGTTTAAGCAGGGGCAATCAGCCCCAGCATTTT
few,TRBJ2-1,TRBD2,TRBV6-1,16,CASSELRLAGDNEQFF,TGTGCCAGCAGTGAACTGAGACTAGCGGGGGACAATGAGCAGTTCTTC
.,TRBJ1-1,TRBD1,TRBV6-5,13,CASSYLRDSEAFF,TGTGCCAGCAGTTACCTACGGGACAGTGAAGCTTTCTTT
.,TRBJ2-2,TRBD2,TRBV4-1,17,CASSRLLAGGPQGELFF,TGCGCCAGCAGCCGCCTACTAGCGGGAGGGCCCCAGGGGGAGCTGTTTTTT
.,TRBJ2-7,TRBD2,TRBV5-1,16,CASSLGPSGSSYEQYF,TGCGCCAGCAGCTTGGGCCCTAGCGGGAGCTCCTACGAGCAGTACTTC
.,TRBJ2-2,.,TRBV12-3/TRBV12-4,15,CASSPYRANTGELFF,TGTGCCAGCAGCCCTTACAGGGCGAACACCGGGGAGCTGTTTTTT
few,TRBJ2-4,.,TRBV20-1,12,CSPGWRLVLQYF,TGCAGCCCGGGGTGGCGGCTGGTCCTTCAGTACTTC
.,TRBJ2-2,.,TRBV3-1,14,CASRTAGYTGELFF,TGTGCCAGCAGGACGGCAGGGTACACCGGGGAGCTGTTTTTT
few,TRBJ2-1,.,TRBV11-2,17,CASSLEGTPSSYNEQFF,TGTGCCAGCAGCTTAGAAGGAACCCCGAGCTCCTACAATGAGCAGTTCTTC
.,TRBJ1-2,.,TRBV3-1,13,CASSQDKFYGYTF,TGTGCCAGCAGCCAAGATAAGTTCTATGGCTACACCTTC
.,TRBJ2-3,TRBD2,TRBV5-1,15,CASSPWGGDTDTQYF,TGCGCCAGCAGCCCATGGGGGGGGGACACAGATACGCAGTATTTT
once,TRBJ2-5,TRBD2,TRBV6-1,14,CASKVAGGVETQYF,TGTGCCAGCAAAGTAGCGGGGGGAGTAGAGACCCAGTACTTC
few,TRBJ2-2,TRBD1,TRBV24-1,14,CATSRTGGTGELFF,TGTGCCACCAGTAGGACAGGGGGTACCGGGGAGCTGTTTTTT
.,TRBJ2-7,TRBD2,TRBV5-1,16,CASSWILAGGSDEQYF,TGCGCCAGCAGCTGGATACTAGCGGGAGGTTCGGACGAGCAGTACTTC
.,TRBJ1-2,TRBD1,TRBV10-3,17,CAISAEDRASAKVGYTF,TGTGCCATCAGTGCGGAGGACAGGGCGTCAGCCAAGGTCGGCTACACCTTC
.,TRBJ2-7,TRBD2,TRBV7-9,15,CASSLGSGRYHEQYF,TGTGCCAGCAGCTTGGGGAGCGGGAGGTACCACGAGCAGTACTTC
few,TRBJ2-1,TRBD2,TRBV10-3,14,CAISPSGSSDEQFF,TGTGCCATCAGTCCCAGCGGGAGCAGCGATGAGCAGTTCTTC
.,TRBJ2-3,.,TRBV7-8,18,CASSFLRTRGPAGDTQYF,TGTGCCAGCAGCTTCCTCAGGACCCGGGGCCCGGCGGGAGATACGCAGTATTTT
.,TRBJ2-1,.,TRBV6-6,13,CASSYASRNEQFF,TGTGCCAGCAGTTATGCCAGCCGCAATGAGCAGTTCTTC
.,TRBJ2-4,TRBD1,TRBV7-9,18,CASSLGTDLPLAKNIQYF,TGTGCCAGCAGCTTGGGGACAGATTTACCACTAGCCAAAAACATTCAGTACTTC
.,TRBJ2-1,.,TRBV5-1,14,CASSLDWLNNEQFF,TGCGCCAGCAGCTTGGATTGGCTTAACAATGAGCAGTTCTTC